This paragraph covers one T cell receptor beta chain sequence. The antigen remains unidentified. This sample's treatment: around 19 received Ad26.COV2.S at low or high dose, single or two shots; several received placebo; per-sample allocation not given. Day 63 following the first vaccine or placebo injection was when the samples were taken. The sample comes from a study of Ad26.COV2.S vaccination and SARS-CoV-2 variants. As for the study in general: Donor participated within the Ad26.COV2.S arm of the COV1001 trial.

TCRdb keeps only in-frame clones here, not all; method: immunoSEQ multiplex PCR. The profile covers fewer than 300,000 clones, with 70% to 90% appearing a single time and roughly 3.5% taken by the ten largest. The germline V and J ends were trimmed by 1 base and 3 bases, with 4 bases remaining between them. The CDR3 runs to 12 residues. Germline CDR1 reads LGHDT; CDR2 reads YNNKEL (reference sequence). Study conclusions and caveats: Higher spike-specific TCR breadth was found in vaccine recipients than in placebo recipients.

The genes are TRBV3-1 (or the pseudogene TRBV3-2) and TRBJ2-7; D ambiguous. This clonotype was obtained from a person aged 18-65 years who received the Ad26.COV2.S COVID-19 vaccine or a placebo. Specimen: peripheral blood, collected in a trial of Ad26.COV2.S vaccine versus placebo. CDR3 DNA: TGTGCCAGCAGCCAAGCCCGCTACGAGCAGTACTTC. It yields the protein CASSQARYEQYF.